This TCR beta chain came from a study of T cell responses to AZD1222 COVID-19 vaccine. Germline assignment: CDR1 KGHSH and CDR2 LQKENI. V was trimmed by 2 bases and J by 7 bases, leaving 9 bases between them. The CDR3 is 14 amino acids. As concerns this clone: Its antigen is still unknown.

Repertoires were generated with immunoSEQ multiplex PCR, while TCRdb's copy carries only in-frame clones and drops some. The table shows 74,000 or so clones, with around four fifths occurring only once. General observations from the study: Donors were chiefly white British, with a greater number of females, and clonal diversity was perhaps underestimated. Just a handful of AZD1222 recipients tested seropositive at baseline.

The source material was peripheral blood, sampled on day 0 of AZD1222 vaccination. This TCR derives from an adult in good health. This sequence joins TRBV18 and TRBJ1-6; D gene uncertain. In DNA form, the CDR3 reads TGTGCCAGCTCACCAGGACGGGAGAATTCACCCCTCCACTTT. Translated: CASSPGRENSPLHF.